This entry concerns a single T cell receptor (beta chain). The data stem from a study of blood T cell repertoires in COVID-19. Study-wide context: Sources were T cells, B-cell-depleted T cells, or PBMCs; the material itself was cDNA or gDNA.

CDR1 and CDR2 from the germline V gene are SQVTM and ANQGSEA. This CDR3 is built from 13 residues. The V segment lost 6 bases and the J segment 3 bases; nucleotides outside the gene matches: 8. The repertoire was sequenced with immunoSEQ multiplex PCR; TCRdb's copy has only in-frame clones and lacks some. The table lists fewer than 35,000 clones, about 88% of them singletons. The sequencing sample was made of peripheral blood. The chain joins TRBV29-1 to TRBJ2-7, with 7 positions matching TRBD1. The TCR was taken from a man older than 75 with acute or convalescent COVID-19. Written as DNA, the CDR3 is TGCAGCGTCCAAGGGGGCCGTAGCTACGAGCAGTACTTC. Translating it yields CSVQGGRSYEQYF.